This T cell receptor beta chain came from a study of beta chain features in type 1 diabetes (dated by TCRdb to between 2017 and 2018). General notes on the study: Mean age, gender distribution, total cell number and subset yield did not differ between patients and healthy donors. Regulatory and stem cell-like memory subsets were obtained from only 8 patients and roughly eight healthy donors, while naive and central memory subsets were obtained from all 30 or so donors. In the study, recently diagnosed type 1 diabetes patients and matched healthy donors were compared on the TCRB repertoires of their sorted circulating CD4+ T cell subsets. Across all samples, approximately 100 million sorted cells were examined, and cell number per subset correlated strongly with RNA yield. The research as a whole found: Sequencing cDNA rather than genomic DNA could over-represent highly expressing activated cells, although activation and CD3 levels did not differ between groups. The naive, central memory and regulatory TCRB repertoires appeared to resemble one another more closely among patients than among healthy donors. PCR may preferentially amplify shorter templates, but because patient and control samples were amplified and corrected together, any resulting skew would affect both groups equally. A moderate but significant shortening of TCRB CDR3 length was observed in type 1 diabetes patients in all four CD4+ subsets. Fewer insertions and more nucleotide deletions at VDJ recombination sites were observed in patients with type 1 diabetes, implying thymic rearrangement abnormalities. HLA sub-analyses involved small numbers of individuals, so any influence of HLA type on TCRB rearrangement remained unresolved.

Clipping removes 0 bases from V and 0 bases from J, with 5 as the unmatched junction base count. The germline V gene specifies SGHRS as CDR1 and YFSETQ as CDR2. The CDR3 sequence holds 17 residues, the cysteine and phenylalanine included. Only the CDR3 portion is preserved as DNA: 51 bases, with reading frame beginning at the first base. All of the isolated RNA was reverse transcribed with the High Capacity cDNA Reverse Transcription Kit, so expressed TCRB transcripts were sequenced. Deep immunoSEQ sequencing was applied to naive, central memory and regulatory T cell samples, giving an average of around 4 million total reads per sample. Sorted cells were lysed in RLT buffer and RNA was extracted with DNase-treated RNeasy Micro or Mini kits, depending on cell number. To prevent cross-contamination, every cell subset was processed on its own, while patient and healthy donor samples were processed together. The immunoSEQ multiplex PCR was used to amplify TCRB sequences from cDNA, yielding 87-bp fragments that span the CDR3 region. Sequencing of the amplicons was performed on the Illumina HiSeq platform. The study's own analysis went as follows. Synthetic template baselines were used to correct PCR bias computationally, reads within Hamming distance 2 were collapsed, and singletons that could not be merged were discarded. Reads were aligned against IMGT to assign V, D and J genes, CDR3 length and insertions or deletions at six rearrangement sites. Clonotype counts were normalized to sorted cell number within each subset before computing true diversity and Gini coefficients with the tcR R package. The overlap coefficient, calculated on TCRB nucleotide sequences, was used to quantify repertoire sharing. As a proxy for the pre-selection repertoire, out-of-frame TCRB sequences from naive cells were analyzed. Sourced from immuneACCESS, this table was stored by TCRdb with only in-frame sequences that have V and J called. A share of the clones is absent; for the studies checked, an unresolved V gene accounts for under half, and the remainder has no known explanation. V, J and clone size are taken as reported in that table, and D and trimming were inferred from the DNA itself. The sample table shows over 350,000 clones, and over 12% are seen once. The top ten hold 0.019% of the sample.

From each donor, a single peripheral blood sample of about 110 mL on average was drawn into heparinised tubes. A BD FACSAria II and a panel including CD45RO, CCR7, CD25, CD127, CD95 and CD27 were used to sort naive, central memory, regulatory and stem cell-like memory CD4+ T cells. A purity above 98% was achieved for all sorted populations. PBMCs were isolated right away by Lymphoprep density gradient centrifugation and were stained directly, without culture. So that batch effects would be minimized, each experiment stained and sorted samples in pairs, pairing one healthy donor with one patient. Concerning this clone itself: Its antigen is not yet known. No qualities accompany the bases; no much larger clone lies one base away.

This sequence originates from a woman between 18 and 29 years old in good health. This receptor chain uses TRBV5-1 and TRBJ2-3; 9 bases in the junction line up with TRBD2. Sequenced material: naive CD4+ T cells from blood. This specimen's cell subset or site label, interpreted: true naive CD4+ T cells. The CDR3 sequence is CASSLALAGSSTDTQYF. The DNA is TGCGCCAGCAGCTTGGCCCTAGCGGGGAGTAGCACAGATACGCAGTATTTT.